The clone carrying this T cell receptor beta chain was counted a few times. What it recognizes is unknown. Indicated time point: patch test 1, 2 weeks after DPC sensitization. As to treatment: therapeutic diphenylcyclopropenone sensitization with weekly scalp DPC. Each CDR3 protein is one row after TCRdb ran MiXCR on the RACE reads. The sample carries 45,000 to 70,000 distinct CDR3 sequences, about 9% recorded once. The entry originates in a study of human T cells and chemical hapten exposure. Notes on the study in general: While controls formed fewer of them, expanded TCRs formed significantly more large CDR3 similarity clusters.

CDR1 and CDR2 (germline): LGHNA, YNFKEQ. V gave up 6 bases and J gave up 7 bases; unmatched junction bases: 15. The CDR3 is 17 amino acids. This receptor was obtained from a middle-aged woman with alopecia areata. Some clones in this sample may be carry-over from other donors' samples. This material consisted of whole blood, taken in connection with sensitization to the hapten diphenylcyclopropenone (DPC). The chain has TRBV4-2 and TRBJ2-2, with 9 bases that match TRBD1. The CDR3 nucleotides are TGTGCCAGCAGTCGCTTCCGGGACAGGGCTTATCGCGGGGAGCTGTTTTTT. Amino acids: CASSRFRDRAYRGELFF.